This T cell receptor (beta chain) is drawn from a study of cytomegalovirus exposure and HLA in healthy donors. The CDR3 runs 15 residues. From germline, CDR1 is WNHNN and CDR2 SYGVQD (reference sequence). Worth noting for this clone: Compared with germline, one end of the junction differs, possibly owing to a read error.

13 Jbeta primers and 60 Vbeta primers were used for the PCR. The data were produced by immunoSEQ multiplex PCR, yet TCRdb's version contains in-frame clones alone and is incomplete. This table lists 200,000 to 250,000 clones. The sequence was collected from a woman aged 25-40 years in good health and CMV-seropositive. Sequenced sample: PBMCs. The J gene is TRBJ1-1, the V gene TRBV10-1; D is possibly TRBD1 (5 bases). This CDR3 is CASSATRGGNSEAFF. CDR3 in DNA: TGCGCCAGCAGCGCTACGAGGGGAGGGAACTCTGAAGCTTTCTTT.